Each of the 20 T cell receptor beta chains below was sequenced from the same sample in a study of blood T cell repertoires in COVID-19. Generated by immunoSEQ multiplex PCR, the TCRdb table keeps only in-frame clones and is missing some. This table holds roughly 130,000 clones, roughly 85% found once. The sample consisted of peripheral blood. These receptors all come from a man aged 55 to 70 with acute or convalescent COVID-19.

The chain employs TRBV18 and TRBJ1-1; the D is unclear. CDR1 is KGHSH and CDR2 is LQKENI in the germline V gene. This CDR3 has 16 residues. Trimming removed 2 bases at V and 0 bases at J, with 13 bases between. This chain's CDR3 is CASSPTGRGLNTEAFF. Written as DNA, the CDR3 is TGTGCCAGCTCACCAACGGGTCGGGGTTTGAACACTGAAGCTTTCTTT.

The rearrangement joins TRBV18 to TRBJ1-4, with D unresolved. This CDR3 has 13 amino acids. Trimming stripped 5 bases from V and 3 bases from J, with 7 bases between. The germline V gene has CDR1 KGHSH and CDR2 LQKENI. The CDR3 nucleotides are TGTGCCAGCTCATCTAAATCTAATGAAAAACTGTTTTTT. Its translation: CASSSKSNEKLFF.

This chain connects TRBV7-9 to TRBJ1-1, with D tentatively TRBD1 (6 bases). V lost 10 bases and J lost 1, with 13 bases in between. Germline-derived CDR1 and CDR2 are SEHNR and FQNEAQ (reference sequence). The CDR3 consists of 13 residues. The CDR3 nucleotides read TGTGCCATCCGCGTACAGGGGAACACTGAAGCTTTCTTT. Translating it yields CAIRVQGNTEAFF.

The J gene is TRBJ1-2, the V gene TRBV18; TRBD1 matches at 9 bases. The germline gives CDR1 KGHSH, CDR2 LQKENI. This CDR3 has 16 amino acids. The ends lost 4 bases at V and 7 bases at J; junction bases unmatched: 13. CDR3: CASSQKQGAVSGGYTF. CDR3 nucleotides: TGTGCCAGCTCACAAAAACAGGGGGCCGTGTCGGGTGGCTACACCTTC.

The chain joins TRBV7-9 to TRBJ1-2, with unresolved D. Trimming removed 4 bases from V and 8 bases from J, with 11 bases in between. The CDR3 is 12 amino acids. Germline loops: CDR1 SEHNR, CDR2 FQNEAQ (reference sequence). The CDR3 loop reads CASSYFLGGYTF. The CDR3 coding sequence is TGTGCCAGCAGCTACTTTTTGGGCGGCTACACCTTC.

The chain has TRBV3-1 (or the pseudogene TRBV3-2) and TRBJ2-7; D remains ambiguous. The CDR3 loop spans 11 amino acids. Germline CDR1 LGHDT, CDR2 YNNKEL (reference sequence). The V and J ends lost 3 bases and 3 bases respectively, with 3 bases between them. Written as DNA, the CDR3 is TGTGCCAGCAGCCACCACTACGAGCAGTACTTC. Translated, it gives CASSHHYEQYF.

This clone came up once. The V and J genes are TRBV5-6 and TRBJ2-7; D remains unclear. CDR3 size: 14 residues. Trimming stripped 0 bases from V and 1 base from J, with 8 bases between. CDR1 SGHDT and CDR2 YYEEEE come from the germline V gene. The CDR3 coding sequence is TGTGCCAGCAGCTTGGCGGGTCGATCCTACGAGCAGTACTTC. This gives the protein CASSLAGRSYEQYF.

The genes are TRBV6-4 and TRBJ2-1, with D unclear. Germline assignment: CDR1 MRHNA and CDR2 SNTAGT. Trimming pared 5 bases from V and 4 bases from J, leaving 12 bases between. The CDR3 has 14 residues. CDR3 protein: CASSPHSLYNEQFF. CDR3 coding DNA: TGTGCCAGCAGTCCCCACAGCTTATACAATGAGCAGTTCTTC.

This chain connects TRBV4-3 to TRBJ2-7, with 14 bases that match TRBD2. CDR3 length equals 20 residues. With 1 base clipped from V and 1 base from J, the junction kept 12 bases outside the gene matches. Germline CDR1 reads LGHNA; CDR2 reads YSLEER. The CDR3 reads CASSQVGPGLAGALSYEQYF. The CDR3 DNA reads TGCGCCAGCAGCCAAGTAGGCCCGGGACTAGCGGGAGCCTTATCCTACGAGCAGTACTTC.

V usage is TRBV4-1 and J usage is TRBJ1-5; D is unresolved. This CDR3 spans 17 amino acids. Per the germline V gene, CDR1 is MGHRA and CDR2 is YSYEKL. The ends were cut back, 0 bases at V and 5 bases at J, with 17 bases in the middle. This CDR3 is CASSQEGGGTEYQPQHF. CDR3 bases: TGCGCCAGCAGCCAAGAAGGAGGAGGCACAGAGTATCAGCCCCAGCATTTT.

V gene TRBV30 combines with J gene TRBJ2-6; D unresolved. This CDR3 has 14 amino acids. The ends were cut back, 5 bases at V and 0 bases at J, with 8 bases in the middle. CDR1 and CDR2 (germline): GTSNPN, SVGIG (reference sequence). This chain's CDR3 is CAWGLLSGANVLTF. The CDR3 nucleotides read TGTGCCTGGGGGCTACTCTCTGGGGCCAACGTCCTGACTTTC.

The genes are TRBV7-2 and TRBJ1-3; D gene uncertain. This CDR3 contains 17 residues. The germline V gene has CDR1 SGHTA and CDR2 FQGNSA. Trimming left V 2 bases short and J 0 bases short, with 14 bases between. CDR3 bases: TGTGCCAGCAGCTTAAGTTTCACTGTAAACTCTGGAAACACCATATATTTT. It encodes CASSLSFTVNSGNTIYF.

The chain employs TRBV28 and TRBJ2-1, with TRBD1 matching 9 bases. The CDR3 has 14 residues. V gave up 6 bases and J gave up 4 bases; unmatched junction bases: 4. Per the germline V gene, CDR1 is MDHEN and CDR2 is SYDVKM. The CDR3 loop is CASRDRGVYNEQFF. For the CDR3, the DNA is TGTGCCAGCAGGGACAGGGGAGTTTACAATGAGCAGTTCTTC.

Concerning this clone itself: This may arise from a read error, as a much more abundant clone is one base away. J is TRBJ2-7 and V is TRBV28; a weak D match, TRBD2 (6 bases). V was clipped by 6 bases and J by 6 bases, with 12 bases between them. CDR1 is MDHEN and CDR2 is SYDVKM in the germline V gene. CDR3 length: 12 amino acids. CDR3 DNA sequence: TGTGCCAGCAGACTACTAGCCGGCGAGCAGTACTTC. This codes for CASRLLAGEQYF.

The rearrangement links TRBV7-9 to TRBJ1-3, with TRBD1 identical over 7 bases. The ends lost 5 bases at V and 1 base at J; junction bases unmatched: 5. Germline CDR1 reads SEHNR; CDR2 reads FQNEAQ (reference sequence). The CDR3 runs to 15 residues. The CDR3 is CASSPWTGSGNTIYF. DNA for the CDR3: TGTGCCAGCAGCCCGTGGACAGGTTCTGGAAACACCATATATTTT.

V usage is TRBV19 and J usage is TRBJ1-2, with D possibly TRBD1 on 6 matching bases. Trimming took off 5 bases at V and 8 bases at J, with 12 bases between the two ends. The germline gives CDR1 LNHDA, CDR2 SQIVND (reference sequence). The CDR3 covers 12 residues. CDR3 sequence reads: CASSPGQFGYTF. Here the CDR3 DNA reads TGTGCCAGTAGTCCTGGACAGTTCGGCTACACCTTC.

This chain joins TRBV7-2 and TRBJ2-3; TRBD2 matches 16 bases. Germline V gene lookup returns CDR1 SGHTA and CDR2 FQGNSA. The ends lost 4 bases at V and 5 bases at J; junction bases unmatched: 3. The CDR3 is 16 residues long. The CDR3 sequence: CASSSGTSGRVDTQYF. In DNA form, the CDR3 reads TGTGCCAGCAGCTCCGGGACTAGCGGGAGGGTAGATACGCAGTATTTT.

The chain is built from TRBV5-5 and TRBJ2-2, with 14 nucleotides matching TRBD2. There are 18 residues in the CDR3. Germline CDR1 and CDR2: SGHKS and YYEKEE (reference sequence). V lost 0 bases, J lost 6 bases, and 7 bases stayed unmatched. CDR3 loop: CASSLVGTSGSYAGELFF. CDR3 sequence (DNA): TGTGCCAGCAGCTTGGTCGGGACTAGCGGGAGTTATGCCGGGGAGCTGTTTTTT.

This clone was counted only a few times. The chain combines TRBV28 with TRBJ1-2; 11 bases line up with TRBD1. Germline trimming cut 7 bases from V and 4 bases from J; bases unmatched to any gene: 11. CDR1 is MDHEN, CDR2 SYDVKM, per germline. This CDR3 region has 16 residues. The CDR3 region is CASTNPRDRGTYGYTF. As DNA, the CDR3 is TGTGCCAGCACCAACCCCCGGGACAGGGGGACCTATGGCTACACCTTC.

The chain uses TRBV7-2 and TRBJ2-2; weak D call: TRBD2 (6 bases). Looked up from germline, CDR1 is SGHTA and CDR2 is FQGNSA. The CDR3 spans 16 residues. V was clipped by 1 base and J by 4 bases, with 13 bases between them. The CDR3: CASSLVNGRGTGELFF. Here the CDR3 DNA reads TGTGCCAGCAGCTTAGTAAACGGGAGAGGCACCGGGGAGCTGTTTTTT.